The 30 T cell receptor beta chains given below trace back to one sample, sequenced in a study of shared clonotypes between healthy human individuals. Assay: immunoSEQ multiplex PCR; the TCRdb copy retains only in-frame clones and omits some. The sample lists about 2.1 million clones, about 94% seen once, with about 1.7% in the top ten. Naivety among CD8 cells was defined by CD45RO negativity and positive CCR7 selection, thereby excluding terminally differentiated effector memory CD45RA+ cells. Sequencing was done on a sample of naive CD8+ T cells from PBMCs. The receptors were gathered from a man aged 18 to 29 in good health. Some clones in this sample may be carry-over from other donors' samples.

The chain has TRBV27 and TRBJ2-5; TRBD1 is a possible D gene (7 bases). The CDR3 is 19 amino acids. V lost 10 bases and J 2 bases, leaving 32 bases between the germline ends. Germline V CDR1 and CDR2: MNHEY, SMNVEV (reference sequence). The CDR3 sequence is CATKLFPTRGTVAQETQYF. The CDR3 region has the DNA TGTGCCACGAAGCTATTTCCCACCCGGGGGACAGTTGCTCAAGAGACCCAGTACTTC.

The chain has TRBV27 and TRBJ2-3; TRBD2 agrees at 14 bases. V was pared by 4 bases and J by 5 bases, with 8 bases of the junction left unmatched. Germline CDR1 is MNHEY and CDR2 is SMNVEV (reference sequence). CDR3 length: 17 residues. The CDR3, as DNA: TGTGCCAGCAGTTCGACTAGCGGGAGGGCCGGGGTAGATACGCAGTATTTT. Translation: CASSSTSGRAGVDTQYF.

This clone was seen once. V usage is TRBV29-1 and J usage is TRBJ2-2; the match to TRBD1 covers 8 bases. This CDR3 is built from 15 residues. Trimming took 0 bases from V and 4 from J; bases not matched to a gene: 4. The V gene's germline CDR1 is SQVTM and CDR2 ANQGSEA. CDR3 nucleotides: TGCAGCGTTGAAGAGCAGGGGGCTGGCACCGGGGAGCTGTTTTTT. Translating it yields CSVEEQGAGTGELFF.

Note on this clone: Other nucleotide sequences from this sample produce the same CDR3. The V gene is TRBV19, the J gene TRBJ2-7; no definite D call. This CDR3 is 14 amino acids long. CDR1 and CDR2 (germline): LNHDA, SQIVND (reference sequence). V was clipped by 1 base and J by 0 bases, with 7 bases between them. The DNA for the CDR3 is TGTGCCAGTAGTATAGTTGGCAACTCCTACGAGCAGTACTTC. Amino acids: CASSIVGNSYEQYF.

The chain recombines TRBV7-9 with TRBJ2-3; the match to TRBD2 covers 9 bases. The CDR3 is 16 amino acids. With V trimmed by 5 bases and J by 2 bases, 8 bases remained unmatched. CDR1 is SEHNR, CDR2 FQNEAQ, per germline (reference sequence). This CDR3 is CASSPLAGPFTDTQYF. The DNA for the CDR3 is TGTGCCAGCAGCCCTCTAGCGGGACCTTTCACAGATACGCAGTATTTT.

The V and J genes are TRBV13 and TRBJ1-1; a possible D gene is TRBD1 (6 bases). V gave up 5 bases and J gave up 8 bases, with 15 bases separating them. The CDR3 covers 13 residues. Germline assignment: CDR1 PRHDT and CDR2 FYEKMQ (reference sequence). The CDR3: CASSPEDSPEAFF. In DNA form, the CDR3 reads TGTGCCAGCAGCCCGGAGGACAGCCCCGAAGCTTTCTTT.

CDR3 sequence reads: CASSSITSGGGNEQFF. The DNA for the CDR3 is TGTGCCAGCAGCTCAATCACTAGCGGAGGGGGGAATGAGCAGTTCTTC. The chain links TRBV7-8 to TRBJ2-1; 8 positions agree with TRBD2. The junction had 12 bases not matched to a gene; V was cut back by 4 bases and J by 7 bases. From germline, CDR1 is SGHVS and CDR2 FQNEAQ. This CDR3 has 16 amino acids.

The CDR3 region is CASSAPLRTSSAEQYF. DNA for the CDR3: TGTGCCAGCAGCGCGCCACTCCGGACTAGCTCTGCCGAGCAGTACTTC. The rearrangement links TRBV28 to TRBJ2-7; 8 nucleotides line up with TRBD2. Germline V CDR1 and CDR2: MDHEN, SYDVKM. V trimming: 6 bases; J trimming: 6 bases; junction bases outside the gene matches: 16. The CDR3 has 16 residues.

The chain carries TRBV7-9 and TRBJ2-5, with TRBD2 matching over 9 bases. The V segment lost 6 bases and the J segment 1 base; nucleotides outside the gene matches: 3. Looked up from germline, CDR1 is SEHNR and CDR2 is FQNEAQ (reference sequence). This CDR3 is built from 14 residues. The CDR3 loop is CASRSGGFQETQYF. CDR3 DNA: TGTGCCAGCAGAAGCGGGGGGTTCCAAGAGACCCAGTACTTC.

This sequence joins TRBV27 and TRBJ2-7; possible D gene TRBD2, 6 bases. The V end lost 8 bases, the J end lost 3 bases, and 14 bases lay between the germline ends. This CDR3 region has 13 residues. Germline CDR1 reads MNHEY; CDR2 reads SMNVEV (reference sequence). The CDR3 nucleotides read TGTGCCAGCGCTTGGAGGGGTGACTACGAGCAGTACTTC. Residues: CASAWRGDYEQYF.

The genes are TRBV4-2 and TRBJ1-2; D may be TRBD1 (6 bases). The ends were cut back, 3 bases at V and 10 bases at J, with 12 bases in the middle. This CDR3 is built from 12 residues. Germline CDR1 and CDR2: LGHNA and YNFKEQ. The CDR3, as DNA: TGTGCCAGCAGCCAGAACAGGGTTGACTACACCTTC. Encoded protein: CASSQNRVDYTF.

The rearrangement joins TRBV7-6 to TRBJ2-1, with a tentative D call TRBD1 (5 bases). The CDR3 consists of 15 residues. Germline V gene sequence: CDR1 SGHVS, CDR2 FNYEAQ. V lost 4 bases and J 2 bases, leaving 12 bases between the germline ends. CDR3 sequence: CASSSQGSPYNEQFF. As DNA, the CDR3 is TGTGCCAGCAGCTCTCAGGGTAGCCCCTACAATGAGCAGTTCTTC.

V is TRBV2 and J is TRBJ1-5; D may be TRBD1 (6 bases). Germline CDR1 is SNHLY and CDR2 is FYNNEI. The V and J ends lost 10 bases and 4 bases respectively, with 14 bases between them. This CDR3 comprises 13 residues. DNA for the CDR3: TGTGCCATAACGCAGGGGCCAAATCAGCCCCAGCATTTT. Its translation is CAITQGPNQPQHF.

In this sample, this clone turned up once. Other DNA sequences in this specimen translate into the identical CDR3. This sequence joins TRBV27 and TRBJ1-1, with a tentative D call TRBD1 (5 bases). Germline CDR1 MNHEY, CDR2 SMNVEV (reference sequence). The CDR3 is 12 amino acids. V lost 5 bases, J lost 11 bases, and 15 bases lay in between. DNA for the CDR3: TGTGCCAGCAGTCTCCTCGGGGCCGAGGCTTTCTTT. Translating gives CASSLLGAEAFF.

The chain links TRBV11-2 to TRBJ1-1; TRBD1 is a possible D gene (5 bases). The CDR3 is made up of 16 amino acids. V lost 5 bases to trimming and J lost 3 bases, with 19 bases between them. CDR1 SGHAT and CDR2 FQNNGV come from the germline V gene. CDR3 coding DNA: TGTGCCAGCAGCCCCCTAACCGGGGCAGGCCACACTGAAGCTTTCTTT. Residues: CASSPLTGAGHTEAFF.

The genes are TRBV19 and TRBJ2-3, with 13 bases lining up with TRBD2. The CDR3 spans 15 residues. CDR1 is LNHDA and CDR2 is SQIVND in the germline V gene (reference sequence). After removal of 7 bases from V and 4 bases from J, the junction contained 5 bases not matched to a gene. This chain's CDR3 is CASTAGLAGSDTQYF. CDR3 DNA: TGTGCCAGTACCGCGGGACTAGCGGGATCAGATACGCAGTATTTT.

This chain links TRBV21-1 with TRBJ2-4; the DNA was not compared with TRBD2, the D call given in the table. TRBV21-1 is labeled a pseudogene. The CDR3 is made up of 18 amino acids. In DNA form, the CDR3 reads TGTGCCAGCATCCCGGGACTAGCGGGACGCGTAGCCAAAAACATTCAGTACTTC. It translates to CASIPGLAGRVAKNIQYF.

The CDR3 sequence: CASSLSKGTSTDTQYF. The CDR3 DNA reads TGTGCCAGCAGTTTATCGAAGGGTACTAGCACAGATACGCAGTATTTT. V gene TRBV27 combines with J gene TRBJ2-3; D gene uncertain. The V and J ends lost 0 bases and 0 bases respectively, with 10 bases between them. The germline V gene has CDR1 MNHEY and CDR2 SMNVEV (reference sequence). This CDR3 is built from 16 residues.

In this sample, this clone turned up once. V usage is TRBV15 and J usage is TRBJ1-4, with a tentative D call TRBD1 (5 bases). The CDR3 has 13 amino acids. In germline, CDR1 is LNHNV, CDR2 YYDKDF (reference sequence). Trimming pared 7 bases from V and 8 bases from J, leaving 14 bases between. The CDR3 protein is CATMAGVAEKLFF. The CDR3 DNA sequence: TGTGCCACCATGGCGGGGGTCGCCGAAAAACTGTTTTTT.

The J gene is TRBJ2-1, the V gene TRBV4-2; TRBD1 matches 9 bases. This CDR3 is built from 18 residues. Germline lookup yields CDR1 LGHNA and CDR2 YNFKEQ. The trim removed 2 bases at V and 4 bases at J, leaving 12 bases unmatched. CDR3 coding DNA: TGTGCCAGCAGCCAAAGGGCCCCCGGGACAGGGTTTTACAATGAGCAGTTCTTC. This codes for CASSQRAPGTGFYNEQFF.

Comment on this clone: The same CDR3 arises from other DNA sequences in this sample as well. This chain links TRBV28 with TRBJ2-7; a weak D match, TRBD2 (5 bases). The germline V and J ends were trimmed by 3 bases and 3 bases, with 6 bases remaining between them. The CDR3 is 12 amino acids. The germline V gene encodes CDR1 MDHEN and CDR2 SYDVKM. CDR3 in amino acids: CASSLTNYEQYF. CDR3 sequence (DNA): TGTGCCAGCAGTTTGACTAACTACGAGCAGTACTTC.

In this sample, this clone turned up once. The chain has TRBV7-9 and TRBJ2-1; D is possibly TRBD2 (5 bases). The CDR3 spans 15 residues. Germline CDR1 SEHNR, CDR2 FQNEAQ (reference sequence). The V gene lost 6 bases and the J gene lost 0 bases, with 12 bases spanning the gap. This CDR3 reads CASRMLLGSYNEQFF. CDR3 sequence (DNA): TGTGCCAGCAGGATGTTACTAGGCTCCTACAATGAGCAGTTCTTC.

The rearrangement joins TRBV4-1 to TRBJ2-1; 9 nucleotides align to TRBD2. The CDR3 runs to 17 residues. Germline V gene data show CDR1 as MGHRA and CDR2 as YSYEKL. The J segment lost 5 bases and the V segment lost 2 bases, leaving 10 bases of the junction unmatched. This chain's CDR3 is CASSQYLREGQNNEQFF. In DNA, the CDR3 is TGCGCCAGCAGCCAATATTTGCGGGAGGGCCAGAACAATGAGCAGTTCTTC.

The chain is built from TRBV9 and TRBJ1-4; D unresolved. Per the germline V gene, CDR1 is SGDLS and CDR2 is YYNGEE. The CDR3 totals 17 residues. Between the trimmed V and J ends, which lost 0 bases and 0 bases, there was a span of 12 bases. CDR3 coding DNA: TGTGCCAGCAGCGTAGACGAAGGCGCGGCAACTAATGAAAAACTGTTTTTT. The encoded protein is CASSVDEGAATNEKLFF.

To note about this clone: A read error may account for a junction end that differs from germline. The rearrangement links TRBV28 to TRBJ1-1; 9 bases line up with TRBD1. CDR1 and CDR2 (germline): MDHEN, SYDVKM. The CDR3 has 13 amino acids. CDR3 in DNA: TGTGCCAGCAGTCTGGACCGGGACAGGGAGACCAATTTT. This encodes CASSLDRDRETNF.

The V call is TRBV7-2, the J call TRBJ2-7; possibly TRBD1 for D (6 bases). The germline V and J ends were trimmed by 3 bases and 4 bases, with 13 bases remaining between them. The CDR3 spans 14 residues. From germline, CDR1 is SGHTA and CDR2 FQGNSA. The CDR3, as DNA: TGTGCCAGCAGCTTCTGGGGGCCCGGATACGAGCAGTACTTC. Translated, it gives CASSFWGPGYEQYF.

This chain uses TRBV28 with TRBJ1-5; TRBD1 agrees at 8 bases. Germline-derived CDR1 and CDR2 are MDHEN and SYDVKM. Germline trimming cut 7 bases from V and 11 bases from J; bases unmatched to any gene: 13. This CDR3 spans 14 amino acids. CDR3 residues: CASTVDRVGRAQHF. DNA of the CDR3: TGTGCCAGCACCGTGGACAGGGTAGGCAGGGCCCAGCATTTT.

This clone was seen just once. The chain couples TRBV29-1 to TRBJ2-2; the D gene is possibly TRBD1 (5 bases). The germline V and J ends were trimmed by 3 bases and 2 bases, with 10 bases remaining between them. CDR3 size: 14 residues. Germline loops: CDR1 SQVTM, CDR2 ANQGSEA. In DNA, the CDR3 is TGCAGCGTTGATCTCAGGGAAAACACCGGGGAGCTGTTTTTT. Translation: CSVDLRENTGELFF.

The rearrangement joins TRBV29-1 to TRBJ2-7; D could derive from TRBD1 or TRBD2 (5 bases each). V lost 1 base and J 2 bases, leaving 12 bases between the germline ends. Germline V gene sequence: CDR1 SQVTM, CDR2 ANQGSEA. CDR3 length: 14 residues. CDR3 residues: CSVEARDATYEQYF. In DNA, the CDR3 is TGCAGCGTTGAAGCACGGGACGCTACCTACGAGCAGTACTTC.

This chain connects TRBV10-3 to TRBJ1-1, with D perhaps matching TRBD1 (5 bases). In germline, CDR1 is ENHRY, CDR2 SYGVKD. Trimming removed 3 bases at V and 3 bases at J, with 23 bases between. The CDR3 is 18 residues long. CDR3 protein: CAISDLVAAKGLDTEAFF. The CDR3 region has the DNA TGTGCCATCAGTGATTTGGTCGCGGCCAAGGGGTTGGACACTGAAGCTTTCTTT.